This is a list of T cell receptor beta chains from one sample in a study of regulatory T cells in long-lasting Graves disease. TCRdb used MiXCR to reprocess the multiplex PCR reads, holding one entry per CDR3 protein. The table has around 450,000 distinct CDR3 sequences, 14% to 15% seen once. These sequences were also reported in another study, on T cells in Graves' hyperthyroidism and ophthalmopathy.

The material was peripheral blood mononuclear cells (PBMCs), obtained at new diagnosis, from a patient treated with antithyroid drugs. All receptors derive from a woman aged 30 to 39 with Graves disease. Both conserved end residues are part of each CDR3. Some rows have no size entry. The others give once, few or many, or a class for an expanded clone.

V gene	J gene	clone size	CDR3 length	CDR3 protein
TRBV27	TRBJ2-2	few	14	CASSPSRAPGGLFF
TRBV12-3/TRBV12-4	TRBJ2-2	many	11	CASSFVGELFF
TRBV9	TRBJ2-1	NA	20	CASSVAPPTTWTSGRNEQFF
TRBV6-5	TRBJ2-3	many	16	CASTTRLAAGTDTQYF
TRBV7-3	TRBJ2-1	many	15	CASSLNSESYNEQFF
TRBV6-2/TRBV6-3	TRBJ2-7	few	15	CASSYPNRGLYEQYF
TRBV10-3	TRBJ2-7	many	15	CAISEWTSGGYEQYF
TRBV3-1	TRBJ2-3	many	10	CASGRDTQYF
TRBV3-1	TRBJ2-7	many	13	CASSQVPGAGQYF
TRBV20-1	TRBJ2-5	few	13	CSAREEGEETQYF
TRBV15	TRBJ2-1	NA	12	CATSSNYNEQFF
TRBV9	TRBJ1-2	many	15	CASSVVGSPSYGYTF
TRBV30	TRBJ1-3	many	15	CAWSALTGSGNTIYF
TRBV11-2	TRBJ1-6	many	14	CASSFGWEASPLHF
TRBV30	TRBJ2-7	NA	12	CAWSGRQAEQYF
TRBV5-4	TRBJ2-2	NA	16	CASRPGLAGDVGELFF
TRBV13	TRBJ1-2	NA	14	CASSLAGQEAGYTF
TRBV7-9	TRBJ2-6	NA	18	CASSPRTAALTGANVLTF
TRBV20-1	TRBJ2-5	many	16	CSARPLLQGAGETQYF
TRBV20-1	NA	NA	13	CSANPGQQETQYF
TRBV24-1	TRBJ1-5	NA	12	CATSDSGRTQHF
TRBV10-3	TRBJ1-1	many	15	CAISESRTVNTEAFF
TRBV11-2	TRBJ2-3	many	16	CASSLTSGTSTDTQYF
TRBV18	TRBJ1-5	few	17	CASSPPNDRGGNQPQHF
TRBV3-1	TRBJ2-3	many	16	CASSQEIAGSTDTQYF
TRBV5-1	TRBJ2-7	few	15	CASSLGVGLTYEQYF
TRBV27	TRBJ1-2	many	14	CASRDRTTSYGYTF
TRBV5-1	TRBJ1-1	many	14	CASSYRDPDTEAFF
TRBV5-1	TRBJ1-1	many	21	CASSLYPPLPRQGKGRTEAFF
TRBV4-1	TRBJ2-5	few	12	CASSQGDETQYF
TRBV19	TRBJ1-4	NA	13	CATFGSTNEKLFF
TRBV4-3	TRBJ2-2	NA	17	CASSRGLARMNTGELFF
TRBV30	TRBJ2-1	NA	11	CAWSSGYEQFF
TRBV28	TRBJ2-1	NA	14	CASSWAGSYNEQFF
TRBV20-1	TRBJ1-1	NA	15	CSARTPSDMNTEAFF
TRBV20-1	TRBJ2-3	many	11	CSASVTDTQYF
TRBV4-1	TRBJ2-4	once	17	CASSQTSGSSHGNIQYF
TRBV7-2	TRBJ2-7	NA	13	CASRETQNYEQYF
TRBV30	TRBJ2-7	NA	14	CAWSGGTISYEQYF
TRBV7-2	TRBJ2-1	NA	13	CASSLSIRNEQFF
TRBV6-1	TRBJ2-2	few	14	CASRKGLADVGLFF
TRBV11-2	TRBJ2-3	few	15	CASSPAAKSTDTQYF